Described below is a single TCR beta chain sequence and its context. These data are taken from a study of control samples from healthy donors and cancer patients. This CDR3 region has 12 residues. Per germline, CDR1 SNHLY and CDR2 FYNNEI. Between the trimmed V and J ends, which lost 6 bases and 6 bases, there was a span of 8 bases. Some clones are missing from TCRdb's copy, which holds only in-frame ones; the method was immunoSEQ multiplex PCR. The sample includes about 150,000 clones, about 94% of them seen just once. The receptor's source is a man aged 50-59 years in good health. The chain has TRBV2 and TRBJ2-2; D unclear. Source material: blood. CDR3 sequence (DNA): TGTGCCAGCAGCCCCGAGGCCGGGGAGCTGTTTTTT. Translated: CASSPEAGELFF.